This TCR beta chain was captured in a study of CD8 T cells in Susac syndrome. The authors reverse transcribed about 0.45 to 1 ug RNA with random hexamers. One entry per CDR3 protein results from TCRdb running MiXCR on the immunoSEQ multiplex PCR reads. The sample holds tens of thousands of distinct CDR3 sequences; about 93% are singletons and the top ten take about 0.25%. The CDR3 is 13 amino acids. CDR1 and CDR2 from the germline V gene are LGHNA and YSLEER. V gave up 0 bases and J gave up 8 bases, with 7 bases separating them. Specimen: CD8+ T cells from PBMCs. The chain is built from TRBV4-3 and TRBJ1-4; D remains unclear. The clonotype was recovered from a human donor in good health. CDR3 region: CASSQEYGEKLFF. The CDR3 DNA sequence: TGCGCCAGCAGCCAAGAGTACGGGGAAAAACTGTTTTTT.